This TCR beta chain originates from a study of vaccination effects on CD4 cells after COVID-19. Across the study: Two convalescent patients gave samples 16 days and one week before vaccination.

Study conclusions and caveats: Infection- and vaccine-induced clones contracted markedly late after vaccination.

Antigen-specific CD4+ T cells were expanded (with viral peptide pools) by the ViraFEST assay ahead of sequencing. It was after approximately 10 days of culture that CD4+ T cells were isolated. PCR confirmed that the person was infected with SARS-CoV-2 between March and December 2020. This CDR3 comprises 14 residues. The ends lost 5 bases at V and 5 bases at J; junction bases unmatched: 8. In germline, CDR1 is LNHDA, CDR2 SQIVND (reference sequence). A word on this clone: Its antigen is unidentified.

The data were produced by immunoSEQ multiplex PCR, yet TCRdb's version contains in-frame clones alone and is incomplete. This table has approximately 24,000 clones, around 76% appearing once. The rearrangement joins TRBV19 to TRBJ2-5; 7 bases match TRBD2. This specimen consisted of CD4+ T cells from PBMCs cultured with SARS-CoV-2 spike peptides, obtained before COVID-19 vaccination. This clonotype originated in a human donor who had a prior SARS-CoV-2 infection. The CDR3 reads CASSPRTRRETQYF. The CDR3 DNA reads TGTGCCAGTAGTCCTCGGACTAGGCGGGAGACCCAGTACTTC.